This TCR beta chain derives from a study of blood T cells in healthy people across ages. Background on the study: The template switching approach captured approximately one barcoded beta molecule for every two T cells.

For the second PCR, which ran for about 7 to 11 cycles, a sample-barcoded 5' primer and a J-beta primer mix were used. From the 5' RACE reads, TCRdb called clonotypes with MiXCR, one entry per CDR3 protein. The table records fewer than 900,000 distinct CDR3 sequences, roughly 41% of them present only once. Whole-study results and caveats: While age rose, TCR beta diversity per million T cells dropped in a roughly linear way. Leaving the PBMCs unsorted stopped any conclusive comparison of naive versus antigen-experienced cells.

V was cut by 3 bases and J by 2 bases, with 13 bases left in between. This CDR3 has 15 residues. Germline loops: CDR1 MGHDK, CDR2 SYGVNS. To note about this clonotype: What it binds is not known.

The specimen was blood. This receptor was identified in a woman aged 60-75 years in good health. The chain combines TRBV25-1 with TRBJ2-5; D ambiguous. CDR3 residues: CASSEFRGTQETQYF. The CDR3 nucleotides read TGTGCCAGCAGTGAGTTTAGAGGAACACAAGAGACCCAGTACTTC.